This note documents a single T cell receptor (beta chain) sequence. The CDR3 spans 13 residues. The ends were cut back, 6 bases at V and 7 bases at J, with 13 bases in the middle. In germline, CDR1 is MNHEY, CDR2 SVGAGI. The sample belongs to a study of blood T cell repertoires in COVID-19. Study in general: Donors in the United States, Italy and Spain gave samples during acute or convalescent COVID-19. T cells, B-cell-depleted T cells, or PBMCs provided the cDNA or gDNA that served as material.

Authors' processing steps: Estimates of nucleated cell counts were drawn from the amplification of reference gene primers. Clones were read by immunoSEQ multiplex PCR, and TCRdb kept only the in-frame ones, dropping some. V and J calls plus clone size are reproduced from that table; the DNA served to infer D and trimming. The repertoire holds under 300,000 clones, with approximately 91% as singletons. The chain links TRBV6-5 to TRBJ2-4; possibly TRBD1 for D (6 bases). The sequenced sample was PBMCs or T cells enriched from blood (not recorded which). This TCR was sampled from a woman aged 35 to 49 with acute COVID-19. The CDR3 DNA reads TGTGCCAGCAGGGGCCGAGGGGGTAACATTCAGTACTTC. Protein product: CASRGRGGNIQYF.